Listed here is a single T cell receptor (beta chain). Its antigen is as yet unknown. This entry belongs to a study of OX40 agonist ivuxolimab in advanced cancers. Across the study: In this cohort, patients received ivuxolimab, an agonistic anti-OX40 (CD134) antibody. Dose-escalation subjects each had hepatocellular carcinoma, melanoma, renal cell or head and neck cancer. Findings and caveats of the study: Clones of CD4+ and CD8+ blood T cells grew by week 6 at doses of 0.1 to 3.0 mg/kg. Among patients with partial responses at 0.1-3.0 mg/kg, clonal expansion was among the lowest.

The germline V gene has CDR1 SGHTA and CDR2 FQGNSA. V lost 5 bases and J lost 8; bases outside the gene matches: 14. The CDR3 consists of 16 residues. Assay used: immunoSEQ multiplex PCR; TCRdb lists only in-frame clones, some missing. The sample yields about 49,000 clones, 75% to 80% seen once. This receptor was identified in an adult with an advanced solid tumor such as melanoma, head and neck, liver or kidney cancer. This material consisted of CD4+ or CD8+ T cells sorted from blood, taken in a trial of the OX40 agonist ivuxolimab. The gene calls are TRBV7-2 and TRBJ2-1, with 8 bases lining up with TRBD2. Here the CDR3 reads CASSTKGTRPEHEQFF. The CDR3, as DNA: TGTGCCAGCAGCACAAAAGGGACTAGGCCCGAACATGAGCAGTTCTTC.